Listed below are T cell receptor beta chains from one sample, sequenced in a study of siplizumab effects on memory and regulatory T cells. The protocol was immunoSEQ multiplex PCR, while the TCRdb copy is restricted to in-frame clones and leaves out a portion. The profile shows about 100,000 clones, 93% of them singletons. Material: Tregs sorted from blood. The receptors derive from a human donor in good health. CDR3s include the opening cysteine and the closing phenylalanine or tryptophan. D genes are given only for firm matches. A clone size is listed for some rows: how often the clone was seen (once, few, many), or a class if it is expanded.

d_call,clone_size,v_call,j_call,cdr3_aa,cdr3_nt
-,-,TRBV7-8,TRBJ1-1,CASSRGGASGTEAFF,TGTGCCAGCAGCCGGGGTGGGGCGAGTGGCACTGAAGCTTTCTTT
TRBD2,-,TRBV25-1,TRBJ2-1,CASTPTSPEGEQFF,TGTGCCAGTACTCCGACTAGCCCCGAGGGGGAGCAGTTCTTC
-,-,TRBV18,TRBJ2-5,CASSPPGGNPETQYF,TGTGCCAGCTCACCACCGGGAGGCAATCCAGAGACCCAGTACTTC
-,-,TRBV7-3,TRBJ1-6,CASSLNGSPLHF,TGTGCCAGCAGCTTAAATGGTTCACCCCTCCACTTT
TRBD1,-,TRBV5-4,TRBJ2-5,CASRDPGTGGIETQYF,TGTGCCAGCAGGGACCCCGGGACAGGGGGCATCGAGACCCAGTACTTC
-,-,TRBV5-1,TRBJ2-7,CASSRDYEQYF,TGCGCCAGCAGCCGGGATTACGAGCAGTACTTC
-,-,TRBV29-1,TRBJ1-1,CSVGGGVGRTEAFF,TGCAGCGTAGGCGGGGGGGTAGGTCGCACTGAAGCTTTCTTT
TRBD1,-,TRBV6-1,TRBJ1-1,CASSVGQGGTEAFF,TGTGCCAGCAGCGTTGGACAGGGTGGCACTGAAGCTTTCTTT
-,once,TRBV5-1,TRBJ1-1,CASSLGDLNTEAFF,TGCGCCAGCAGCTTGGGGGACTTGAACACTGAAGCTTTCTTT
TRBD1,-,TRBV6-6,TRBJ2-2,CASWPGQGNTGELFF,TGTGCCAGCTGGCCGGGACAGGGGAACACCGGGGAGCTGTTTTTT
TRBD2,-,TRBV18,TRBJ2-7,CASSQGTSGTEQYF,TGTGCCAGCTCGCAAGGGACTAGCGGGACCGAGCAGTACTTC
TRBD2,-,TRBV4-2,TRBJ2-1,CASSQDRSGGYNEQFF,TGTGCCAGCAGCCAAGATAGAAGCGGGGGGTACAATGAGCAGTTCTTC
-,-,TRBV7-2,TRBJ1-1,CASSFDSFAEAFF,TGTGCCAGCAGCTTCGACAGTTTCGCTGAAGCTTTCTTT
-,-,TRBV6-4,TRBJ1-6,CASSADRSNSPLHF,TGTGCCAGCAGCGCCGACAGGAGTAATTCACCCCTCCACTTT
-,-,TRBV7-2,TRBJ1-2,CASSSQGDGYTF,TGTGCCAGCAGCTCACAGGGTGATGGCTACACCTTC
-,-,TRBV4-2,TRBJ1-2,CASSQDVPGGLSYGYTF,TGTGCCAGCAGCCAAGATGTGCCCGGGGGGCTGAGCTATGGCTACACCTTC
TRBD1,-,TRBV18,TRBJ2-7,CASSPRQGPYEQYF,TGTGCCAGCTCGCCGCGACAGGGACCCTACGAGCAGTACTTC
TRBD2,-,TRBV25-1,TRBJ2-3,CASGGQTDTQYF,TGTGCTAGCGGGGGGCAAACAGATACGCAGTATTTT
TRBD1,once,TRBV6-5,TRBJ1-5,CASSYAMSGGVAQHF,TGTGCCAGCAGTTACGCAATGTCAGGGGGGGTGGCCCAGCATTTT
TRBD1,once,TRBV4-1,TRBJ1-2,CASSHGTGALYGCTF,TGCGCCAGCAGCCATGGGACAGGGGCTCTCTATGGCTGCACCTTC
-,-,TRBV18,TRBJ1-4,CASSPGQTEKLFF,TGTGCCAGCTCACCAGGACAGACTGAAAAACTGTTTTTT
TRBD2,-,TRBV5-1,TRBJ2-1,CASSSGLAGAQYNEQFF,TGCGCCAGCAGCTCTGGACTAGCGGGAGCCCAATACAATGAGCAGTTCTTC
TRBD1,-,TRBV18,TRBJ1-2,CASSPIQKDRRYGYTF,TGTGCCAGCTCACCAATACAAAAGGACAGGAGGTATGGCTACACCTTC
-,-,TRBV2,TRBJ2-7,CASSQWTTSYEQYF,TGTGCCAGCAGTCAGTGGACAACGTCCTACGAGCAGTACTTC
-,-,TRBV5-1,TRBJ2-3,CASSLLTRDITDTQYF,TGCGCCAGCAGCTTACTAACCCGGGACATCACAGATACGCAGTATTTT
-,once,TRBV5-4,TRBJ2-5,CASSPGIWGETQYF,TGTGCCAGCAGCCCTGGGATTTGGGGAGAGACCCAGTACTTC
-,once,TRBV18,TRBJ1-1,CASSPQRDVSSEAFF,TGTGCCAGCTCACCACAGCGGGACGTGTCCTCTGAAGCTTTCTTT
TRBD1,-,TRBV28,TRBJ1-5,CASSLWTGLEQPQHF,TGTGCCAGCAGTTTATGGACAGGGCTGGAGCAGCCCCAGCATTTT
-,-,TRBV19,TRBJ2-7,CASSIGQGYEQYF,TGTGCCAGTAGTATCGGTCAGGGCTACGAGCAGTACTTC
TRBD2,once,TRBV30,TRBJ2-7,CACYSGRAYEQYF,TGTGCCTGTTATAGCGGGAGGGCCTACGAGCAGTACTTC
TRBD1,-,TRBV19,TRBJ1-5,CASRDRSNQPQHF,TGTGCCAGCCGGGACAGGTCCAATCAGCCCCAGCATTTT
-,-,TRBV7-8,TRBJ2-7,CASSLVSRYEQYF,TGTGCCAGCAGCTTAGTCAGTCGCTACGAGCAGTACTTC
TRBD1,-,TRBV15,TRBJ1-1,CATSRDRRNTEAFF,TGTGCCACCAGCAGGGACAGGAGGAACACTGAAGCTTTCTTT
TRBD1,-,TRBV18,TRBJ1-2,CASSIDRDYGYTF,TGTGCCAGCTCAATAGACAGGGACTATGGCTACACCTTC
-,-,TRBV7-9,TRBJ2-5,CASSLGGMQETQYF,TGTGCCAGCAGCTTAGGGGGTATGCAAGAGACCCAGTACTTC
-,-,TRBV5-1,TRBJ2-7,CASSPGPPDYEQYF,TGCGCCAGCAGCCCGGGTCCCCCCGACTACGAGCAGTACTTC
-,-,TRBV6-4,TRBJ2-2,CASGVDGATGELFF,TGTGCCAGCGGAGTAGACGGAGCGACCGGGGAGCTGTTTTTT
TRBD1,-,TRBV11-3,TRBJ2-7,CASRQPGTGSYEQYF,TGTGCCAGCAGGCAACCCGGGACAGGGTCCTACGAGCAGTACTTC
-,-,TRBV6-4,TRBJ2-2,CASSEWAQGVNTGELFF,TGTGCCAGCAGTGAGTGGGCACAGGGTGTGAACACCGGGGAGCTGTTTTTT
-,-,TRBV20-1,TRBJ1-4,CSAGENEKLFF,TGCAGTGCTGGAGAGAATGAAAAACTGTTTTTT
TRBD1,-,TRBV6-5,TRBJ1-1,CASSYVGTGGQNEAFF,TGTGCCAGCAGTTACGTCGGGACAGGGGGCCAAAATGAAGCTTTCTTT
-,-,TRBV9,TRBJ1-2,CASSVTGSNYGYTF,TGTGCCAGCAGCGTAACGGGCTCCAACTATGGCTACACCTTC
TRBD1,-,TRBV7-2,TRBJ1-2,CAGTGGQGGGYTF,TGTGCCGGGACAGGCGGGCAGGGGGGTGGCTACACCTTC
-,-,TRBV15,TRBJ2-4,CATSRTERGSAKNIQYF,TGTGCCACCAGCAGAACGGAGAGGGGGTCGGCCAAAAACATTCAGTACTTC
-,-,TRBV19,TRBJ2-3,CASSIRRHTDTQYF,TGTGCCAGTAGTATAAGGAGACACACAGATACGCAGTATTTT
TRBD2,-,TRBV5-4,TRBJ2-5,CASSFASGRRQETQYF,TGTGCCAGCAGCTTTGCTAGCGGGAGGCGCCAAGAGACCCAGTACTTC
-,-,TRBV7-8,TRBJ1-1,CASSFIGSSTEAFF,TGTGCCAGCAGCTTTATAGGGTCTTCTACTGAAGCTTTCTTT
-,-,TRBV4-1,TRBJ2-1,CASTQRTDYNEQFF,TGCGCCAGCACCCAAAGGACAGACTACAATGAGCAGTTCTTC
-,-,TRBV30,TRBJ2-7,CAWRGDTRSEQYF,TGTGCCTGGAGGGGGGATACAAGATCCGAGCAGTACTTC
-,-,TRBV7-9,TRBJ1-1,CASSSLYSNTEAFF,TGTGCCAGCAGCTCACTATACAGTAACACTGAAGCTTTCTTT
-,-,TRBV6-1,TRBJ1-1,CASSDRSSGPPEAFF,TGTGCCAGCAGTGATCGGAGTTCGGGGCCCCCTGAAGCTTTCTTT
-,-,TRBV20-1,TRBJ1-4,CSVLQLGKLFF,TGCAGTGTTCTCCAGCTGGGAAAACTGTTTTTT